The 28 T cell receptor beta chains below were found in one sample sequenced in a study of T cells in Graves' hyperthyroidism and ophthalmopathy. Amplification of TCR beta CDR3 regions used RNA as the template. HTBI primers drove first-round RT-PCR of the TCR CDR3. Each CDR3 protein is one row after TCRdb ran MiXCR on the multiplex PCR reads. This table has hundreds of thousands of distinct CDR3 sequences, 14% appearing once. The sample taken for sequencing was blood. All receptors come from a woman aged 50 to 60 with Graves' ophthalmopathy.

This clonotype was counted only a few times. V and J are TRBV4-3 and TRBJ1-2; D uncertain. The CDR3 loop spans 13 amino acids. V was shortened by 1 base and J by 8 bases, with 11 bases between the two germline ends. The germline V gene encodes CDR1 LGHNA and CDR2 YSLEER. The CDR3 DNA is TGCGCCAGCAGCCAAGTCGGTTCTGTGGGCTACACCTTC. This encodes CASSQVGSVGYTF.

The table lists this clonotype with many counts. The chain couples TRBV28 to TRBJ2-1; TRBD2 is a possible D gene (5 bases). Germline lookup yields CDR1 MDHEN and CDR2 SYDVKM. This CDR3 spans 16 amino acids. V gave up 4 bases and J gave up 1 base, with 14 bases separating them. The chain's CDR3 is CASSSHLASSYNEQFF. CDR3 nucleotide sequence: TGTGCCAGCAGTTCCCATCTAGCTTCGTCCTACAATGAGCAGTTCTTC.

This clonotype was counted at least ten times. The chain has TRBV12-3 or TRBV12-4 and TRBJ1-1; D might be TRBD1 (5 bases). The CDR3 length is 17 residues. V was cut by 7 bases and J by 4 bases, with 25 bases left in between. The CDR3 reads CASTPWEPGPTVTEAFF. CDR3 nucleotides: TGTGCCAGCACTCCCTGGGAACCGGGGCCGACTGTCACTGAAGCTTTCTTT.

This clonotype has a count of ten or more. V usage is TRBV5-1 and J usage is TRBJ2-2; 10 positions agree with TRBD2. V gave up 6 bases and J gave up 7 bases; unmatched junction bases: 6. The CDR3 totals 14 residues. Germline V gene sequence: CDR1 SGHRS, CDR2 YFSETQ. The CDR3 DNA follows: TGCGCCAGCACTCCTAGCGGGAGTGACGGGGAGCTGTTTTTT. Translating gives CASTPSGSDGELFF. Full variable domain (outside the CDR3, taken from reference TRBV5-1 and TRBJ2-2): KAGVTQTPRYLIKTRGQQVTLSCSPISGHRSVSWYQQTPGQGLQFLFEYFSETQRNKGNFPGRFSGRQFSNSRSEMNVSTLELGDSALYLCASTPSGSDGELFFGEGSRLTVL.

Here the CDR3 reads CAISESRTGGEKLFF. In DNA, the CDR3 is TGTGCCATCAGTGAGTCTCGGACAGGGGGCGAAAAACTGTTTTTT. The chain couples TRBV10-3 to TRBJ1-4, with TRBD1 identical over 11 bases. The V gene's germline CDR1 is ENHRY and CDR2 SYGVKD. Trimming at V came to 0 bases and at J to 8 bases, leaving 2 bases not matched to a gene. The CDR3 spans 15 residues.

This clonotype has at least ten counts. This rearrangement joins TRBV24-1 to TRBJ2-7, with 15 bases lining up with TRBD2. J lost 4 bases, V lost 3 bases, and 6 bases had no gene match. CDR1 and CDR2 (germline): KGHDR, SFDVKD. This CDR3 contains 17 residues. The CDR3 region is CATSDQKGTSGRYEQYF. The CDR3 DNA sequence: TGTGCCACCAGTGATCAGAAAGGGACTAGCGGGAGGTACGAGCAGTACTTC.

This clonotype was picked up a small number of times. This rearrangement joins TRBV4-2 to TRBJ2-1; D unclear. This CDR3 contains 17 residues. Germline CDR1 and CDR2: LGHNA and YNFKEQ. V dropped 1 base and J dropped 0 bases, with 13 bases sitting between them. For the CDR3, the DNA is TGTGCCAGCAGCCAAGGAACAACCCTAAGCTCCTACAATGAGCAGTTCTTC. Its protein product is CASSQGTTLSSYNEQFF.

Many counts were recorded for this clonotype. V and J are TRBV28 and TRBJ2-5; D not certain. Trimming cost V 4 bases and J 4 bases, with 13 bases left between them. The CDR3 runs to 14 residues. Per germline, CDR1 MDHEN and CDR2 SYDVKM. This chain's CDR3 is CASSSPVVGETQYF. For the CDR3, the DNA is TGTGCCAGCAGTTCGCCCGTAGTGGGAGAGACCCAGTACTTC. Using reference TRBV28 and TRBJ2-5 for the parts outside the CDR3, the full variable domain is DVKVTQSSRYLVKRTGEKVFLECVQDMDHENMFWYRQDPGLGLRLIYFSYDVKMKEKGDIPEGYSVSREKKERFSLILESASTNQTSMYLCASSSPVVGETQYFGPGTRLLVL.

The J gene is TRBJ2-6, the V gene TRBV7-8, with 7 bases matching TRBD1. The CDR3 runs 15 residues. V lost 10 bases, J lost 3 bases, and 9 bases stayed unmatched. Germline CDR1 reads SGHVS; CDR2 reads FQNEAQ. The CDR3 sequence: CATRQGPYGANVLTF. The DNA for the CDR3 is TGTGCCACCAGACAGGGACCTTATGGGGCCAACGTCCTGACTTTC.

The sample holds many counts of this clonotype. The chain couples TRBV7-9 to TRBJ2-7; TRBD2 matches at 9 bases. Germline assignment: CDR1 SEHNR and CDR2 FQNEAQ (reference sequence). This CDR3 has 16 residues. After removal of 1 base from V and 3 bases from J, the junction contained 7 bases not matched to a gene. CDR3: CASSLEGGRANYEQYF. The CDR3, as DNA: TGTGCCAGCAGCTTAGAGGGCGGGAGGGCCAACTACGAGCAGTACTTC.

This clonotype was counted many times. The chain employs TRBV10-3 and TRBJ2-5; 7 nucleotides match TRBD2. CDR1 is ENHRY, CDR2 SYGVKD, per germline. V was pared by 7 bases and J by 4 bases, with 6 bases of the junction left unmatched. There are 13 residues in the CDR3. CDR3: CAITGGSGETQYF. CDR3 nucleotides: TGTGCCATCACGGGCGGGAGTGGAGAGACCCAGTACTTC.

This clonotype was detected many times. The chain carries TRBV12-3 or TRBV12-4 and TRBJ2-7; 9 positions match TRBD1. The CDR3 runs to 14 residues. V lost 5 bases, J lost 2 bases, and 4 bases stayed unmatched. This CDR3 reads CASSARDRAYEQYF. CDR3 DNA: TGTGCCAGCAGTGCTCGGGACAGGGCCTACGAGCAGTACTTC.

This clonotype has at least ten counts. The chain uses TRBV7-2 and TRBJ2-7, with D maybe TRBD2 (7 bases). Looked up from germline, CDR1 is SGHTA and CDR2 is FQGNSA. Trimming shortened V by 6 bases and J by 6 bases, and 21 bases separated the two germline ends. This CDR3 comprises 15 residues. This CDR3 reads CASSPIGGGSGEQYF. CDR3 bases: TGTGCCAGCAGTCCTATAGGGGGGGGCTCGGGCGAGCAGTACTTC.

The rearrangement links TRBV5-1 to TRBJ1-2; 7 bases align to TRBD1. V dropped 4 bases and J dropped 6; count of bases not matched to a gene: 3. Germline V CDR1 and CDR2: SGHRS, YFSETQ. The CDR3 length is 12 residues. CDR3 sequence (DNA): TGCGCCAGCAGCACTGGGACAGATGGCTACACCTTC. It codes for CASSTGTDGYTF.

This clonotype was picked up many times. The chain combines TRBV20-1 with TRBJ2-1; a possible D gene is TRBD2 (6 bases). V lost 0 bases, J lost 6 bases, and 12 bases lay in between. This CDR3 is 14 amino acids long. Germline V gene lookup returns CDR1 DFQATT and CDR2 SNEGSKA (reference sequence). CDR3 DNA: TGCAGTGCTAGAGAGGGAGCGGGCCGCAATGAGCAGTTCTTC. Its protein is CSAREGAGRNEQFF.

This clonotype was counted at least ten times. CDR3 protein: CASIILGQGRYGYTF. CDR3 coding DNA: TGTGCCAGCATTATCCTTGGACAGGGCCGCTATGGCTACACCTTC. The chain recombines TRBV12-3 or TRBV12-4 with TRBJ1-2, with 8 nucleotides matching TRBD1. The CDR3 runs 15 residues. The V and J ends lost 7 bases and 4 bases, in that order; junction bases with no gene match: 11.

This clonotype was recorded at least ten times. The chain joins TRBV20-1 to TRBJ2-5; unclear D gene. From germline, CDR1 is DFQATT and CDR2 SNEGSKA (reference sequence). Trimming removed 3 bases from V and 6 bases from J, with 14 bases in between. CDR3 length: 13 residues. CDR3 sequence: CSASLVSSQTQYF. In DNA, the CDR3 is TGCAGTGCTAGCCTTGTGAGCAGTCAGACCCAGTACTTC.

This clonotype showed up many times. The chain recombines TRBV7-2 with TRBJ2-5, with TRBD2 matching 10 bases. Germline-derived CDR1 and CDR2 are SGHTA and FQGNSA. The V segment lost 3 bases and the J segment 5 bases; nucleotides outside the gene matches: 9. The CDR3 has 16 residues. The CDR3 sequence is CASSFSGRRAGETQYF. CDR3 DNA sequence: TGTGCCAGCAGCTTTAGCGGGAGGAGGGCGGGGGAGACCCAGTACTTC.

This rearrangement joins TRBV7-2 to TRBJ1-5; D remains ambiguous. CDR3 length: 15 amino acids. Germline loops: CDR1 SGHTA, CDR2 FQGNSA. Trimming removed 1 base from V and 4 bases from J, with 11 bases in between. CDR3 nucleotides: TGTGCCAGCAGCTTAGGTCGAGGGAAAAATCAGCCCCAGCATTTT. Its protein product is CASSLGRGKNQPQHF. Based on the CDR3 plus reference TRBV7-2 and TRBJ1-5, the full variable domain is GAGVSQSPSNKVTEKGKDVELRCDPISGHTALYWYRQSLGQGLEFLIYFQGNSAPDKSGLPSDRFSAERTGGSVSTLTIQRTQQEDSAVYLCASSLGRGKNQPQHFGDGTRLSIL.

The table lists this clonotype with a few counts. The chain joins TRBV28 to TRBJ2-2; TRBD1 matches at 7 bases. The CDR3 has 15 amino acids. Trimming at V came to 2 bases and at J to 4 bases, leaving 4 bases not matched to a gene. The germline CDR1 and CDR2 sequences are MDHEN and SYDVKM. CDR3 in DNA: TGTGCCAGCAGTTTAATCAGGACAGGCACCGGGGAGCTGTTTTTT. This encodes CASSLIRTGTGELFF.

This clonotype showed up just a few times. This sequence joins TRBV12-3 or TRBV12-4 and TRBJ1-6, with unresolved D. The CDR3 consists of 12 residues. Trimming pared 6 bases from V and 6 bases from J, leaving 6 bases between. CDR3 residues: CASSISNSPLHF. In nucleotides, the CDR3 is TGTGCCAGCAGCATAAGTAATTCACCCCTCCACTTT.

The J gene is TRBJ1-6, the V gene TRBV6-2 or TRBV6-3; 7 bases are a match to TRBD1. The CDR3 is 16 amino acids. V was pared by 0 bases and J by 11 bases, with 10 bases of the junction left unmatched. The germline V gene encodes CDR1 MNHEY and CDR2 SVGEGT. The CDR3 bases are TGTGCCAGCAGTTACTCTCCCCGGGACAGCATCGCACCCCTCCACTTT. Amino acid sequence: CASSYSPRDSIAPLHF.

This chain links TRBV10-3 with TRBJ1-1; 11 bases agree with TRBD1. Per germline, CDR1 ENHRY and CDR2 SYGVKD. The trim removed 10 bases at V and 4 bases at J, leaving 17 bases unmatched. This CDR3 spans 17 amino acids. Here the CDR3 reads CATEIGTGGGSGTEAFF. Written as DNA, the CDR3 is TGTGCCACCGAGATAGGGACAGGGGGAGGTTCGGGCACTGAAGCTTTCTTT.

This clonotype has a count of ten or more. The chain recombines TRBV20-1 with TRBJ1-6; D is perhaps TRBD1 (6 bases). The CDR3 consists of 13 residues. V lost 3 bases to trimming and J lost 7 bases, with 10 bases between them. The germline CDR1 and CDR2 sequences are DFQATT and SNEGSKA (reference sequence). The CDR3 loop is CSASRDNNSPLHF. In DNA, the CDR3 is TGCAGTGCTAGCCGGGACAACAATTCACCCCTCCACTTT.

The table lists this clonotype with many counts. Written as DNA, the CDR3 is TGTGCCAGCAGTTTCCGCCGGACTGATTCGGGATACAATGAGCAGTTCTTC. Encoded protein: CASSFRRTDSGYNEQFF. This chain links TRBV6-1 with TRBJ2-1; TRBD2 might be the D (5 bases). This CDR3 region has 17 residues. CDR1 is MNHNS, CDR2 SASEGT, per germline. V dropped 5 bases and J dropped 4 bases, with 21 bases sitting between them.

This chain uses TRBV20-1 with TRBJ1-6; perhaps TRBD1 as D (5 bases). The CDR3 consists of 15 residues. Trimming cost V 6 bases and J 8 bases, with 20 bases left between them. Germline CDR1 DFQATT, CDR2 SNEGSKA (reference sequence). CDR3 in amino acids: CSARDLFQTDSPLHF. As DNA, the CDR3 is TGCAGTGCCCGGGACCTATTTCAAACGGATTCACCCCTCCACTTT.

This clonotype has at least ten counts. The chain couples TRBV7-9 to TRBJ2-5; 7 bases are shared with TRBD2. CDR1 is SEHNR, CDR2 FQNEAQ, per germline (reference sequence). Trimming removed 5 bases from V and 1 base from J; junction bases left unmatched: 10. The CDR3 covers 16 residues. In DNA form, the CDR3 reads TGTGCCAGCAGCCCCCTCGACACTAGCGCCCAAGAGACCCAGTACTTC. It yields the protein CASSPLDTSAQETQYF.

The rearrangement joins TRBV2 to TRBJ2-1; a possible D gene is TRBD1 (5 bases). V was trimmed by 7 bases and J by 6 bases, leaving 10 bases between them. The CDR3 sequence is 12 residues long. Germline CDR1 reads SNHLY; CDR2 reads FYNNEI. CDR3 nucleotide sequence: TGTGCCAGCACCGACAGAATCAATGAGCAGTTCTTC. This translates into CASTDRINEQFF. Combining the CDR3 with reference TRBV2 and TRBJ2-1 gives the whole variable domain EPEVTQTPSHQVTQMGQEVILRCVPISNHLYFYWYRQILGQKVEFLVSFYNNEISEKSEIFDDQFSVERPDGSNFTLKIRSTKLEDSAMYFCASTDRINEQFFGPGTRLTVL.